A selection of T cell receptor beta chains follows, all from one sample in a study of CD8+CD57+ T cells in acquired aplastic anemia. Each CDR3 protein gets one entry after TCRdb re-called the reads with MiXCR. The sample shows roughly 420,000 distinct CDR3 sequences, under 80% of them seen only once. The sequenced sample was sorted CD4+, CD8+, or CD8+CD57+ T cells (not recorded which) from PBMCs. These receptors all come from a human donor in good health, serving as a control. The CDR3 runs from the conserved cysteine through the conserved F or W. A D gene is named only where the DNA matches it firmly. Clone size is shown for a subset of rows, as once, few, many or a class of expanded clone.

J: TRBJ2-3
size: .
V: TRBV7-2
D: .
DNA: TGTGCCAGCAGCTTAGTAGCAAATAATTCACCCCTCCACAGAACAGATACGCAGTATTTT
CDR3: CASSLVANNSPLHRTDTQYF

J: TRBJ1-4
size: once
V: TRBV7-9
D: TRBD1
DNA: TGTGCCACCACTTTGGTCGGGACAGGGTCTGAAAAACTGTTTTTT
CDR3: CATTLVGTGSEKLFF

J: TRBJ2-7
size: once
V: TRBV20-1
D: .
DNA: TGCAGTGCTCCCTCCAGTCAAAACACTGTCTACGAGCAGTACTTC
CDR3: CSAPSSQNTVYEQYF

J: TRBJ1-4
size: .
V: TRBV12-5
D: TRBD1
DNA: TGTGCCAGTAGTTTGTGGACAGGGGAAAATGAAAAACTATTTTTT
CDR3: CASSLWTGENEKLFF

J: TRBJ1-6
size: many
V: TRBV3-1
D: .
DNA: TGTGCCAGCAGCCAAGATCTTTGGGGGAATTCACCCCTCCACTTT
CDR3: CASSQDLWGNSPLHF

J: TRBJ1-5
size: .
V: TRBV9
D: .
DNA: TGTGCCAGTAGCTCGACACAGCCTCACAATGAGCCCCAGCATTTT
CDR3: CASSSTQPHNEPQHF

J: TRBJ2-7
size: few
V: TRBV7-9
D: TRBD1
DNA: TGTGCCAGCAGCTTAGGAGGGACAGGGGAGTCCTACGAGCAGTACTTC
CDR3: CASSLGGTGESYEQYF

J: TRBJ1-2
size: many
V: TRBV19
D: .
DNA: TGTGCCAGTAGTAGCTATGGCTACACCTTC
CDR3: CASSSYGYTF

J: TRBJ1-3
size: few
V: TRBV29-1
D: .
DNA: TGCAGCGTTGTAGGGGGGCCTAAGTCAAACACCATATATTTT
CDR3: CSVVGGPKSNTIYF

J: TRBJ2-4
size: few
V: TRBV5-4
D: .
DNA: TGTGCCAGCAGCTTGGAGTCTAACTCCTACAATGAGCAGTACTTC
CDR3: CASSLESNSYNEQYF

J: TRBJ2-7
size: .
V: TRBV9
D: .
DNA: TGTGCCAGCAGCGTAGCAGGAGGCGGAAGGACCATGTACTTC
CDR3: CASSVAGGGRTMYF